This entry lists 11 T cell receptor beta chains sequenced from one sample in a study of cytomegalovirus exposure and HLA in healthy donors (dated 2017 in TCRdb). Receptor amplification or capture employed the immunoSEQ multiplex PCR assay. A mixture of 60 forward primers for TCR Vbeta segments and 13 reverse primers for TCR Jbeta segments was used in the multiplex PCR. The clones in this table, taken by TCRdb from immuneACCESS, are in-frame only. Not every clone is retained; where verified, under half of the shortfall comes from an unresolved V gene, and the cause of the rest is unknown. This sample is represented by under 300,000 clones; approximately 84% of them were singletons. Roughly 2% of the sample is taken by the ten largest. The specimen sequenced was PBMCs. These receptors originate from a woman aged 40 to 55 in good health and CMV-seropositive.

With respect to this clone: Other DNA variants within this sample encode the same CDR3. The gene calls are TRBV6-5 and TRBJ1-6; D is unclear. The germline CDR1 and CDR2 sequences are MNHEY and SVGAGI. The V end was cut by 2 bases, the J end by 0 bases, with 8 bases between. CDR3 length equals 16 residues. The CDR3 DNA sequence: TGTGCCAGCAGTTACACGGGAAGCTCCTATAATTCACCCCTCCACTTT. Amino acids: CASSYTGSSYNSPLHF.

The chain uses TRBV2 and TRBJ1-2; D perhaps matches TRBD1 (5 bases). Germline CDR1 reads SNHLY; CDR2 reads FYNNEI. CDR3 length: 14 residues. V was trimmed by 4 bases and J by 2 bases, leaving 11 bases between them. In DNA, the CDR3 is TGTGCCAGCAGTGCTGGGGGGGAGAACTATGGCTACACCTTC. Translating gives CASSAGGENYGYTF.

V is TRBV4-2 and J is TRBJ2-7; D call uncertain. Germline V CDR1 and CDR2: LGHNA, YNFKEQ. V lost 0 bases and J 3 bases, leaving 6 bases between the germline ends. This CDR3 is built from 13 residues. The CDR3 nucleotides read TGTGCCAGCAGCCAAGATTCGAGCTACGAGCAGTACTTC. Residues: CASSQDSSYEQYF.

The chain recombines TRBV4-2 with TRBJ2-1, with 9 bases matching TRBD2. Trimming removed 1 base from V and 8 bases from J; junction bases left unmatched: 9. CDR1 LGHNA and CDR2 YNFKEQ come from the germline V gene. The length of the CDR3 is 16 residues. The CDR3 loop is CASSQGLAGERYEQFF. The CDR3, as DNA: TGTGCCAGCAGCCAAGGATTAGCGGGAGAGCGGTATGAGCAGTTCTTC.

V is TRBV28 and J is TRBJ1-6, with 7 bases that match TRBD1. Germline V gene data show CDR1 as MDHEN and CDR2 as SYDVKM. There are 17 residues in the CDR3. The V segment lost 1 base and the J segment 5 bases; nucleotides outside the gene matches: 8. Here the CDR3 DNA reads TGTGCCAGCAGTTTATTCGCCACAGGGGTCAATAATTCACCCCTCCACTTT. It yields the protein CASSLFATGVNNSPLHF.

J is TRBJ2-1 and V is TRBV7-2, with D maybe TRBD1 (6 bases). The germline V and J ends were trimmed by 8 bases and 6 bases, with 20 bases remaining between them. Germline values: CDR1 SGHTA, CDR2 FQGNSA. The CDR3 is 15 amino acids. DNA of the CDR3: TGTGCCAGCCTAAAGGACAGAGTCTTTTCCAATGAGCAGTTCTTC. This sequence encodes CASLKDRVFSNEQFF.

V usage is TRBV13 and J usage is TRBJ2-3, with D unresolved. This CDR3 contains 14 residues. Germline lookup yields CDR1 PRHDT and CDR2 FYEKMQ (reference sequence). Trimming cost V 5 bases and J 0 bases, with 9 bases left between them. The CDR3 loop is CASSVRWSTDTQYF. The CDR3 DNA follows: TGTGCCAGCAGCGTGCGGTGGAGCACAGATACGCAGTATTTT.

This chain uses TRBV7-2 with TRBJ2-6; D unclear. Trimming removed 3 bases at V and 2 bases at J, with 8 bases between. Germline loops: CDR1 SGHTA, CDR2 FQGNSA. The CDR3 has 15 residues. As DNA, the CDR3 is TGTGCCAGCAGCTTCTACAGTGCTGGGGCCAACGTCCTGACTTTC. Translation gives CASSFYSAGANVLTF.

The chain has TRBV29-1 and TRBJ1-2; 7 bases map to TRBD1. Germline V gene lookup returns CDR1 SQVTM and CDR2 ANQGSEA. The CDR3 sequence is 14 residues long. The junction had 7 bases not matched to a gene; V was cut back by 1 base and J by 5 bases. Here the CDR3 reads CSVEGATGRYGYTF. The CDR3, as DNA: TGCAGCGTTGAAGGGGCGACAGGGCGATATGGCTACACCTTC.

The chain carries TRBV28 and TRBJ2-4, with D perhaps matching TRBD2 (5 bases). The CDR3 sequence is 13 residues long. Germline V gene data show CDR1 as MDHEN and CDR2 as SYDVKM. V was pared by 5 bases and J by 8 bases, with 13 bases between. The CDR3 nucleotides read TGTGCCAGCAGTACCGGACTCGGGGACATTCAGTACTTC. This codes for CASSTGLGDIQYF.

This chain connects TRBV19 to TRBJ1-1, with 12 bases that match TRBD1. This CDR3 spans 17 amino acids. Germline values: CDR1 LNHDA, CDR2 SQIVND (reference sequence). With 6 bases clipped from V and 1 base from J, the junction kept 9 bases outside the gene matches. CDR3 residues: CASRPPGTGGRNTEAFF. The DNA of the CDR3 is TGTGCCAGTAGGCCACCCGGGACAGGGGGCCGGAACACTGAAGCTTTCTTT.